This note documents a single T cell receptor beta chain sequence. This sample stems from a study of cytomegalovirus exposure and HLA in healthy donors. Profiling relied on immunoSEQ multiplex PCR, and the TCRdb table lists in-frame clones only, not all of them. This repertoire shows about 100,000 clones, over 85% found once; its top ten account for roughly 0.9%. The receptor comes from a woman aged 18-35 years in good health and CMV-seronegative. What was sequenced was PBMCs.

CDR3 sequence: CASSYQGRNTEAFF. The CDR3 DNA sequence: TGTGCCAGCAGTTACCAGGGAAGGAACACTGAAGCTTTCTTT. The J gene is TRBJ1-1, the V gene TRBV6-5; maybe TRBD1 (5 bases). The V end lost 2 bases, the J end lost 1 base, and 8 bases lay between the germline ends. The CDR3 totals 14 residues. In germline, CDR1 is MNHEY, CDR2 SVGAGI.